The rows below give T cell receptor beta chains drawn from one sample of a study of metastatic and nonmetastatic thyroid tumors. TCRdb re-clonotyped the PCR reads through MiXCR. The sample holds about 90,000 clones, around 7.8% seen once. Specimen: blood. The receptor source for this set is a female donor with papillary thyroid cancer or a benign thyroid nodule (not recorded which). Some clones in this sample may be carry-over from other donors' samples. The conserved cysteine and the conserved F or W are not part of the CDR3 here. D genes are given only for firm matches. Clone size is stated in some rows and not others, as once, few, many or a class when expanded.

j_call,v_call,d_call,clone_size,cdr3_length,cdr3_aa
TRBJ1-6,TRBV12-3/TRBV12-4,.,many,11,ASSLKPETPLH
TRBJ2-3,TRBV18,.,many,10,ASSPREDTQY
TRBJ1-2,TRBV28,.,few,11,ATHLGTRYGYT
TRBJ1-6,TRBV28,.,many,10,ASSTLLSPLH
TRBJ1-6,TRBV7-9,TRBD1,many,13,ASGGQTGGGSPLH
TRBJ2-7,TRBV5-6,.,many,11,ASSPLIGGEQY
TRBJ1-5,TRBV24-1,.,many,12,ATRPMEERQPQH
TRBJ2-7,TRBV9,.,.,11,ASSGLGPNEQY
TRBJ2-4,TRBV7-2,.,many,12,ASSPWVAKNIQY
TRBJ2-4,TRBV19,.,many,13,ASSTPTGAKNIQY
TRBJ2-3,TRBV11-2,.,many,13,ASSPTWGASDTQY
TRBJ1-1,TRBV12-3/TRBV12-4,.,many,11,ASRSRENTEAF
TRBJ1-2,TRBV19,.,.,12,ATTPSRRGYGYT
TRBJ1-2,TRBV30,.,few,10,ACSQGFYGYT
TRBJ2-3,TRBV7-6,.,many,12,ATGGGTNTDTQY
TRBJ2-1,TRBV11-2,.,.,11,ASSLGGYNEQF
TRBJ2-7,TRBV12-3/TRBV12-4,.,few,9,ASSFGGEQY
TRBJ2-1,TRBV5-1,.,many,14,ASTKGPRDVYNEQF
TRBJ2-4,TRBV18,.,many,11,ASSLEAKNIQY
TRBJ2-7,TRBV11-1,TRBD2,many,13,ASSLPGGSRYEQY
TRBJ2-7,TRBV4-2,.,many,15,ASSPKGSQGTSYEQY
TRBJ2-5,TRBV29-1,TRBD1,.,12,SVSGQVAEETQY
TRBJ2-1,TRBV6-1,TRBD2,.,12,ASRTGTSKNEQF
TRBJ2-1,TRBV6-1,TRBD2,many,15,ASSEGIAGGRFREQF
TRBJ1-2,TRBV10-3,.,.,12,AISDDYSQGGYT
TRBJ1-1,TRBV3-1,TRBD1,many,12,ASSLTGENTEAF
TRBJ1-2,TRBV30,TRBD1,many,10,ASGGQGGGYT
TRBJ1-1,TRBV7-3,.,many,11,ASSKQTNTEAF
TRBJ1-1,TRBV6-1,.,many,11,ASSPPRVSEAF
TRBJ2-1,TRBV7-3,.,many,13,ASSLSVSSYNEQF
TRBJ2-2,TRBV6-1,.,.,13,ASSKGDANTGELF
TRBJ2-7,TRBV6-1,TRBD2,many,12,ASKAGGHESEQY
TRBJ1-6,TRBV18,.,many,16,ASSTSSSSVGVNSPLH
TRBJ2-3,TRBV15,TRBD2,many,13,ATSREAGGPDTQY
TRBJ2-5,TRBV27,TRBD1,many,13,ASSLGTGGLETQY
TRBJ1-4,TRBV6-1,.,many,12,ASSESRLNEKLF
TRBJ1-4,TRBV5-4,TRBD1,few,10,ASSLDRGYGV
TRBJ1-1,TRBV28,TRBD1,many,12,ASWTGFDVAEAF
TRBJ2-5,TRBV10-3,.,many,12,AISESNGYETQY
TRBJ1-1,TRBV6-5,.,many,13,ASSYSGEVNTEAF
TRBJ1-1,TRBV6-1,TRBD1,few,14,ASSAEQGRGDTEAF
TRBJ2-5,TRBV6-6,TRBD2,many,15,ASSWTASGGAGETQY
TRBJ2-1,TRBV6-4,TRBD2,many,13,ASSDAGGSYNEQF
TRBJ1-2,TRBV24-1,.,many,12,ATSDPLGSYGYT